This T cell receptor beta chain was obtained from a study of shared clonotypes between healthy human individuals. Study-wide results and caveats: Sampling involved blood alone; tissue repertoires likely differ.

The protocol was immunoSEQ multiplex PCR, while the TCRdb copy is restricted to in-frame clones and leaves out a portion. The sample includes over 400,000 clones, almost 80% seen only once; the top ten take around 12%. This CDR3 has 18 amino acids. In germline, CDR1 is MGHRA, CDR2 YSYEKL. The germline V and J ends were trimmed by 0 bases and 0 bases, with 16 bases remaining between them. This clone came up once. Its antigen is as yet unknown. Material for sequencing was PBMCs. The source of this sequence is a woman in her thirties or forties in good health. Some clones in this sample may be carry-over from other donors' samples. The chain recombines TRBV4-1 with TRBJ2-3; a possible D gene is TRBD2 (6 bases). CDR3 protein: CASSQEGSGRSSTDTQYF. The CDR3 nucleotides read TGCGCCAGCAGCCAAGAAGGTAGCGGAAGATCTAGCACAGATACGCAGTATTTT.